This TCR beta chain was observed in a study of post-analysis software for immune sequencing data. Study findings and constraints: Comparison of patients with controls showed five TRBV segments more frequent in patients, TRBV5-6, TRBV5-1 and TRBV20-1 among them.

This CDR3 spans 14 amino acids. Trimming stripped 5 bases from V and 2 bases from J, with 13 bases between. The V gene's germline CDR1 is MNHEY and CDR2 SMNVEV (reference sequence). Built from TCR beta cDNA, the libraries had unique molecular identifiers in them. TCRdb reanalysed the PCR reads using MiXCR and keeps one entry per CDR3 protein. This sample has roughly 540,000 distinct CDR3 sequences, with 30% to 40% found just once. In its sample, this clonotype was seen a few times. Its antigen remains unidentified. This chain joins TRBV27 and TRBJ2-7; weak D call: TRBD2 (6 bases). The TCR originated in a girl aged 2-17 years with multiple sclerosis. Sample: blood. The CDR3 region has the DNA TGTGCCAGCAGTCCATGGACGGGAGCCTACGAGCAGTACTTC. It yields the protein CASSPWTGAYEQYF.